The sequence of this T cell receptor (beta chain) was determined in a study of T cells in Graves' hyperthyroidism and ophthalmopathy. The germline V and J ends were trimmed by 4 bases and 11 bases, with 12 bases remaining between them. The germline gives CDR1 SGDLS, CDR2 YYNGEE. The CDR3 has 11 amino acids. Amplification yielded TCR beta CDR3 regions, with RNA transcripts as the source. First-round RT-PCR of the TCR CDR3 relied on the HTBI primer set. TCRdb re-called the multiplex PCR reads with MiXCR, one entry per CDR3 protein. The sample has 650,000 to 800,000 distinct CDR3 sequences; about 45% are singletons. The study's findings and limits: The model's output predicted ophthalmopathy at a median of approximately 6.5 months prior to onset. Most thyroid-expanded clonotypes above 0.001 were also found in blood.

Uncontrolled infection, other autoimmune disease, pregnancy or lactation excluded patients. The study based diagnoses on clinical symptoms, serum thyroxine and TRAb, thyroid ultrasound and orbital computed tomography. Note on this clonotype: What it binds is not known.

The TCR originated in an adult man with Graves' disease, either hyperthyroidism or ophthalmopathy (not recorded which). J is TRBJ2-5 and V is TRBV9; D is perhaps TRBD1 (5 bases). The sample comprised peripheral blood or thyroid tissue (not recorded which). The CDR3 bases are TGTGCCAGCAGCTCCGACAGAACTCAGTACTTC. This encodes CASSSDRTQYF. The complete variable domain, with remaining parts taken from reference TRBV9 and TRBJ2-5, reads DSGVTQTPKHLITATGQRVTLRCSPRSGDLSVYWYQQSLDQGLQFLIQYYNGEERAKGNILERFSAQQFPDLHSELNLSSLELGDSALYFCASSSDRTQYFGPGTRLLVL.